The clone carrying this T cell receptor (beta chain) was recorded a few times. CFSE-labeled responder cells (approximately 200,000) were plated with approximately 200,000 irradiated, violet-dye-labeled stimulator cells. A sort after the reaction isolated proliferating CFSE-low CD3+CD4+ and CD3+CD8+ responders. The CDR3 consists of 15 residues. Method: immunoSEQ multiplex PCR; TCRdb's copy keeps in-frame clones and lacks some. This sample has 6,000 to 8,500 clones, with approximately 25% found just once. The data were obtained in a study of graft-versus-host responses after intestinal transplantation. Study details: Recipients obtained multivisceral, liver-intestinal, or isolated intestinal transplants.

Study outcomes and limitations: Early after transplant, HvG clones declined as circulating GvH clones peaked.

V usage is TRBV21-1 and J usage is TRBJ1-4. TRBV21-1 is a pseudogene. This receptor was obtained from a human patient who was an organ donor for intestinal transplantation. The sample consisted of alloreactive CD8+ T cells from a mixed lymphocyte reaction culture, taken before transplantation. Subset defined: CFSE-low proliferating T cells sorted from roughly six-day pre-transplant mixed lymphocyte reaction (GvH or HvG direction). The CDR3 reads CASSKQRGGNEKLFF. The CDR3, as DNA: TGTGCCAGCAGCAAACAAAGAGGGGGGAATGAAAAACTGTTTTTT.